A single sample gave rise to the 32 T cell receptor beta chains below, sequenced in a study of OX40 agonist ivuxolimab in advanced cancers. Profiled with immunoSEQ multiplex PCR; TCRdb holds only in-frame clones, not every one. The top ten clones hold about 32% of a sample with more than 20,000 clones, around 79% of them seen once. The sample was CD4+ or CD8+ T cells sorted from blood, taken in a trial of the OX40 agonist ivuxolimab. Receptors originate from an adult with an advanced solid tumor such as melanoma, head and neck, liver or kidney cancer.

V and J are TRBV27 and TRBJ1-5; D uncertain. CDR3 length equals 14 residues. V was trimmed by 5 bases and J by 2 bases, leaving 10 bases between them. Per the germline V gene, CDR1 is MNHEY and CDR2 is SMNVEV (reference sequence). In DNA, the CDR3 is TGTGCCAGCAGTCTTACCCCGGGCAATCAGCCCCAGCATTTT. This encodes CASSLTPGNQPQHF.

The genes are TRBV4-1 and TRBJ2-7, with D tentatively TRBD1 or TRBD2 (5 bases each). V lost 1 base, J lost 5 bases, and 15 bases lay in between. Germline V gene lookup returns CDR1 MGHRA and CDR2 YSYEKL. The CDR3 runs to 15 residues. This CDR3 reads CASSQGNGRGDEQYF. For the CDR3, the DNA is TGCGCCAGCAGCCAAGGAAATGGAAGAGGGGACGAGCAGTACTTC.

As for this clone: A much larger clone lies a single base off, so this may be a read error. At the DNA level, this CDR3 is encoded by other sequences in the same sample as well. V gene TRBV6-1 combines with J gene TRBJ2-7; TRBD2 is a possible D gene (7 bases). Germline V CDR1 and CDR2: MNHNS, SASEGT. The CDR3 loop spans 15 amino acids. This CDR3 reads CASSEEGGLSYEQYF. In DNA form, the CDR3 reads TGTGCCAGCAGTGAAGAGGGGGGGCTCTCCTACGAGCAGTACTTT.

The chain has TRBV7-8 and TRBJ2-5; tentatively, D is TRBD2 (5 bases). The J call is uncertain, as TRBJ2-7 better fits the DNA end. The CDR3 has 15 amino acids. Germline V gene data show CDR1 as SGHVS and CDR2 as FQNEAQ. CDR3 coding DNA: TGTGCCAGCAGCTTAACGCGGACTGGTACCTACGAGCAGTACTTC. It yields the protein CASSLTRTGTYEQYF.

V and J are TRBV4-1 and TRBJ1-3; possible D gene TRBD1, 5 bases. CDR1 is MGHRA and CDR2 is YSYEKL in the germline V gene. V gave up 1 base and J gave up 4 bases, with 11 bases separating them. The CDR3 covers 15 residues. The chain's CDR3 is CASSQVSGQGNTIYF. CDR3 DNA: TGCGCCAGCAGCCAAGTTTCGGGGCAGGGAAACACCATATATTTT.

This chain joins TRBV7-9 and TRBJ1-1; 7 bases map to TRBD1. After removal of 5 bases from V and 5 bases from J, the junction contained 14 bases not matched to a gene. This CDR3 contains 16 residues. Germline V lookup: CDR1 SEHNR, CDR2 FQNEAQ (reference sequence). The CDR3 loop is CASSVSTGTAATEAFF. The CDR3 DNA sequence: TGTGCCAGCAGCGTATCTACCGGGACAGCCGCGACTGAAGCTTTCTTT.

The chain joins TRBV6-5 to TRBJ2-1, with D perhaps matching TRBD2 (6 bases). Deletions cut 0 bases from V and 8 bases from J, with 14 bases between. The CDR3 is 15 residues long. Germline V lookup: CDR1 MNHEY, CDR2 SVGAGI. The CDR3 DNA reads TGTGCCAGCAGTTACTCGACGGGAGCCTCCCATGAGCAGTTCTTC. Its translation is CASSYSTGASHEQFF.

CDR3: CASSSLTKTGRGYEQYF. In nucleotides, the CDR3 is TGTGCCAGCAGTTCGCTAACCAAAACTGGGAGGGGTTACGAGCAGTACTTC. The J gene is TRBJ2-7, the V gene TRBV13, with 7 positions matching TRBD2. Trimming took 6 bases from V and 4 from J; bases not matched to a gene: 18. Per the germline V gene, CDR1 is PRHDT and CDR2 is FYEKMQ (reference sequence). The CDR3 contains 17 residues.

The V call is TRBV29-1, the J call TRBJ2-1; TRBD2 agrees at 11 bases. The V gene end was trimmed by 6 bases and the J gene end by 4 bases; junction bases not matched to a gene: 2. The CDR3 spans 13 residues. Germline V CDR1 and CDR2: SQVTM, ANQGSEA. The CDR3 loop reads CSVTSGGYNEQFF. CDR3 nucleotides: TGCAGCGTAACTAGCGGGGGTTACAATGAGCAGTTCTTC.

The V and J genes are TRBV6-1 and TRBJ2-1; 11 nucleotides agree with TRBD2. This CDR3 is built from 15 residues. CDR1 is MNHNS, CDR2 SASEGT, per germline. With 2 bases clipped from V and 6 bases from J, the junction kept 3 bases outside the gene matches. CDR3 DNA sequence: TGTGCCAGCAGTGAAATAGCGGGGGGGGTCAATGAGCAGTTCTTC. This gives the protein CASSEIAGGVNEQFF.

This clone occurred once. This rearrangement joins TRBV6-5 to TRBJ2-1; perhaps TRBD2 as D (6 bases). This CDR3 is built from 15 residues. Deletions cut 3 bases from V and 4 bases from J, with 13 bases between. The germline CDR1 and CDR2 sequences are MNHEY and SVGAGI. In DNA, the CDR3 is TGTGCCAGCAGTTATCGGCGGGAAGGGTACAATGAGCAGTTCTTC. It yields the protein CASSYRREGYNEQFF.

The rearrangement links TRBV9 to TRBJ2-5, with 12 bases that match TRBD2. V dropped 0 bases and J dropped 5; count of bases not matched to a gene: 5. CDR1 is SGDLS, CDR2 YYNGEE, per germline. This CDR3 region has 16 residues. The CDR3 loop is CASSVESSGGAETQYF. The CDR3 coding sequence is TGTGCCAGCAGCGTAGAATCTAGCGGGGGGGCGGAGACCCAGTACTTC.

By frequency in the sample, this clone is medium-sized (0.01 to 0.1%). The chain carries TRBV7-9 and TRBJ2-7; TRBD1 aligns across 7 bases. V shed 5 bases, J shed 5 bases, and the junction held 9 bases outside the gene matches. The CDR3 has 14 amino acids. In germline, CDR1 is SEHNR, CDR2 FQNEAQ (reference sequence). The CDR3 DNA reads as TGTGCCAGCAGCCAACAGGGGACGATGGACGAGCAGTACTTC. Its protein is CASSQQGTMDEQYF.

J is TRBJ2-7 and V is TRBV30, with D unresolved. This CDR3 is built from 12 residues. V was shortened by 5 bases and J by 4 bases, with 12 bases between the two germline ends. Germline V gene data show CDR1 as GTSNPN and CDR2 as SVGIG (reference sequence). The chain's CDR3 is CAWGTATYEQYF. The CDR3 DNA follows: TGTGCCTGGGGAACCGCCACGTACGAGCAGTACTTC. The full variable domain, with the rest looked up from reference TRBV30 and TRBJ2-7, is SQTIHQWPATLVQPVGSPLSLECTVEGTSNPNLYWYRQAAGRGLQLLFYSVGIGQISSEVPQNLSASRPQDRQFILSSKKLLLSDSGFYLCAWGTATYEQYFGPGTRLTVT.

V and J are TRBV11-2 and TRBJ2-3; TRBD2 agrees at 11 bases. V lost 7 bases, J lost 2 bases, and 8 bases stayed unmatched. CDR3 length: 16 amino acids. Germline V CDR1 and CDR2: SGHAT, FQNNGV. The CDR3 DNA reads TGTGCCAGCACCATATTAGCGGGAGGGTCCACAGATACGCAGTATTTT. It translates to CASTILAGGSTDTQYF.

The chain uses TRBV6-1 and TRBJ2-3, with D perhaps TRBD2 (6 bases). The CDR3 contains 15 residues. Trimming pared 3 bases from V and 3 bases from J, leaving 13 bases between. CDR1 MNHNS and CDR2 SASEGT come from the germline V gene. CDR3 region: CASSELASVTDTQYF. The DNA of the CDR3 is TGTGCCAGCAGTGAGTTGGCTAGCGTGACAGATACGCAGTATTTT.

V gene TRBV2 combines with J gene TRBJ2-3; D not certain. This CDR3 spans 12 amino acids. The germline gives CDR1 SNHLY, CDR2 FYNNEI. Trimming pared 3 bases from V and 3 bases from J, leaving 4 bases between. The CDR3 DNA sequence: TGTGCCAGCAGTGAGTGGACAGATACGCAGTATTTT. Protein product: CASSEWTDTQYF.

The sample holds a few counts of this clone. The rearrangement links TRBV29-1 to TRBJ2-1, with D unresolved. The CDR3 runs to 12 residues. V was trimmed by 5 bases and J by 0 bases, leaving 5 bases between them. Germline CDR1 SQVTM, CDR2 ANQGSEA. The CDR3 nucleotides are TGCAGCGTTTTGATCTCCTACAATGAGCAGTTCTTC. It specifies CSVLISYNEQFF.

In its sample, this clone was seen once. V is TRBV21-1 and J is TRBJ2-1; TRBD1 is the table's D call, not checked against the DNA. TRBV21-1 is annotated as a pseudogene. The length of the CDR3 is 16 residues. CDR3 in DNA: TGTGCCAGCAGCAGCCCCCGGGACAGGGGATCCAATGAGCAGTTCTTC. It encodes CASSSPRDRGSNEQFF.

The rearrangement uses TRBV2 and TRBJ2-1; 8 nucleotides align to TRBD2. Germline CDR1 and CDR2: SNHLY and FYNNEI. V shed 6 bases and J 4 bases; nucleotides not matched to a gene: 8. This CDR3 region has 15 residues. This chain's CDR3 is CASRYAGGFYNEQFF. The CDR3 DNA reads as TGTGCCAGCAGATATGCGGGGGGCTTTTACAATGAGCAGTTCTTC.

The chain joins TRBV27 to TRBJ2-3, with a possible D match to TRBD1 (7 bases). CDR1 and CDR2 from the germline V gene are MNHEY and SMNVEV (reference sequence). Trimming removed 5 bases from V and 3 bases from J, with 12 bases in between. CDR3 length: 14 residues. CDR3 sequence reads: CASSKTGRTDTQYF. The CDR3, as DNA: TGTGCCAGCAGTAAGACAGGGAGGACAGATACGCAGTATTTT.

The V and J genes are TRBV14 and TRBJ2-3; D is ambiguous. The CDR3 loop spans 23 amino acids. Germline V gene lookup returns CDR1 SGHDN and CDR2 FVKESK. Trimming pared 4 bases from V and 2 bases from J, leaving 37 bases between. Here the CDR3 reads CASSPLFQVSEVSLNVDTDTQYF. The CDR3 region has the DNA TGTGCCAGCAGCCCTCTTTTCCAGGTCTCCGAAGTGTCCCTAAATGTAGACACAGATACGCAGTATTTT.

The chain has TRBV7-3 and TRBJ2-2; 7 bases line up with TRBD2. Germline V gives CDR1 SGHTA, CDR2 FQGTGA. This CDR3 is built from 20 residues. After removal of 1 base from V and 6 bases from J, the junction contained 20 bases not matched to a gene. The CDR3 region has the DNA TGTGCCAGCAGCTTAAGATCCCCAATGACTAGCCTCGACTTTCCCGGGGAGCTGTTTTTT. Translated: CASSLRSPMTSLDFPGELFF.

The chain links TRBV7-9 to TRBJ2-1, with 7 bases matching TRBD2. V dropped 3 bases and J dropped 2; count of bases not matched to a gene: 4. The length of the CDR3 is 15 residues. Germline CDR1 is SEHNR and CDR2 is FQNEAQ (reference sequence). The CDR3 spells CASSFSGNPYNEQFF. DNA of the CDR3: TGTGCCAGCAGCTTCAGCGGGAACCCCTACAATGAGCAGTTCTTC.

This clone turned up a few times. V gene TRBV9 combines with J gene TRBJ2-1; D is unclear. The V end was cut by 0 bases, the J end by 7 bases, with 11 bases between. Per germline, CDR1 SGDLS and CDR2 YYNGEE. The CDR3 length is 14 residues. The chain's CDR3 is CASSVEVDGNEQFF. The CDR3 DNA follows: TGTGCCAGCAGCGTAGAGGTTGATGGGAATGAGCAGTTCTTC.

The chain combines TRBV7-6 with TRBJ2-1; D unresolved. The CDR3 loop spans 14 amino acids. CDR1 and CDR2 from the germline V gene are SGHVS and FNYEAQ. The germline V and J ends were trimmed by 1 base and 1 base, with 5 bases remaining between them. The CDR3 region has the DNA TGTGCCAGCAGCTTAGACGTATCCTACAATGAGCAGTTCTTC. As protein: CASSLDVSYNEQFF.

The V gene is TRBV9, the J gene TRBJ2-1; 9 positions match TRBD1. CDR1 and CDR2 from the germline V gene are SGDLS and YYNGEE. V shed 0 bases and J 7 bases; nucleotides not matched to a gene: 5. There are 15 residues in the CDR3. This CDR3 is CASSVEQGAVNEQFF. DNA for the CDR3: TGTGCCAGCAGCGTAGAACAGGGGGCAGTTAATGAGCAGTTCTTC.

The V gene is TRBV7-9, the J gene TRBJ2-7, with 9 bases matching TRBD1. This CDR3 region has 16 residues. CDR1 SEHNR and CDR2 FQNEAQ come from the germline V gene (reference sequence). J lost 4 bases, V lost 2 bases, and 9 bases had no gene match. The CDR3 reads CASSLYGTGLGYEQYF. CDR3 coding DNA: TGTGCCAGCAGCTTATATGGGACAGGGCTGGGTTACGAGCAGTACTTC.

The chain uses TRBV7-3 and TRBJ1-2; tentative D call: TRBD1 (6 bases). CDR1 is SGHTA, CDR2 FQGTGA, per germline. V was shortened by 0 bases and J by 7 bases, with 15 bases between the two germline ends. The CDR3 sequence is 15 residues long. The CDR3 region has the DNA TGTGCCAGCAGCTTAACGAGCCAGGGGACGGGTGGCTACACCTTC. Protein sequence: CASSLTSQGTGGYTF.

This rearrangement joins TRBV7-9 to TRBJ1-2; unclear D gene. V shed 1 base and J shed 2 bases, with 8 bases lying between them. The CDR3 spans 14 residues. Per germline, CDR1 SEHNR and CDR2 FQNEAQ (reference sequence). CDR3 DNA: TGTGCCAGCAGCTTAGGTTTCGCGAACTATGGCTACACCTTC. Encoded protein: CASSLGFANYGYTF. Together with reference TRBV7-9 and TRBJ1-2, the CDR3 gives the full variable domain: DTGVSQNPRHKITKRGQNVTFRCDPISEHNRLYWYRQTLGQGPEFLTYFQNEAQLEKSRLLSDRFSAERPKGSFSTLEIQRTEQGDSAMYLCASSLGFANYGYTFGSGTRLTVV.

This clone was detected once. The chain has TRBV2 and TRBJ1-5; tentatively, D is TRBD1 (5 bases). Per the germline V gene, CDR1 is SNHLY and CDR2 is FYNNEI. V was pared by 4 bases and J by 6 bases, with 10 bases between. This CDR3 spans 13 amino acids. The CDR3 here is CASSAQGLQPQHF. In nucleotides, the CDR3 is TGTGCCAGCAGTGCTCAGGGTCTTCAGCCCCAGCATTTT.

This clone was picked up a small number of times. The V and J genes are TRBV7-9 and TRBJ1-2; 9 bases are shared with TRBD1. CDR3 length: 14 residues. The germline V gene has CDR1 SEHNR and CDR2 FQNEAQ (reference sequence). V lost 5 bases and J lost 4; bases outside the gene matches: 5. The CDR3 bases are TGTGCCAGCAGCATTACAGGGGGCATCTATGGCTACACCTTC. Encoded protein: CASSITGGIYGYTF.